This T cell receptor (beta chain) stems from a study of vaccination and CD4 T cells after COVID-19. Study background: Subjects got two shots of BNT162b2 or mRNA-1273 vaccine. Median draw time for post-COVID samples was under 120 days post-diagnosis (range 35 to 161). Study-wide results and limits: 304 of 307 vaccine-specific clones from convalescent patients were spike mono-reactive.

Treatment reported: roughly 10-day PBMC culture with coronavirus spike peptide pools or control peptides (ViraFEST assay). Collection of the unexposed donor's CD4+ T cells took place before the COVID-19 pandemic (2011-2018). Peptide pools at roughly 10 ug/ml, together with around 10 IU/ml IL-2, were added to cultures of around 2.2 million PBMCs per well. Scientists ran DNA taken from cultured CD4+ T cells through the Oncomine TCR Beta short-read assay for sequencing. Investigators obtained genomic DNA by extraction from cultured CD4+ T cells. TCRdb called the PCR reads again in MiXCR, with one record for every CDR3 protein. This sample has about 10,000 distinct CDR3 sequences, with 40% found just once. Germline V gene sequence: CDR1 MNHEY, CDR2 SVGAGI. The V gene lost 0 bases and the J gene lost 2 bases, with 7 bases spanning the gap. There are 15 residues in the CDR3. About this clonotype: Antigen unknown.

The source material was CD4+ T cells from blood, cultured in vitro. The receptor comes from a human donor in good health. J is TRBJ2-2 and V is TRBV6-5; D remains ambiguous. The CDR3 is CASSYSYRNTGELFF. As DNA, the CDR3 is TGTGCCAGCAGTTACTCCTACAGAAACACCGGGGAGCTGTTTTTT.